This record looks at one TCR beta chain sequence and its context. The sample belongs to a study of cytomegalovirus exposure and HLA in healthy donors. The V gene's germline CDR1 is SGDLS and CDR2 YYNGEE. The CDR3 is made up of 15 amino acids. V was clipped by 3 bases and J by 2 bases; unmatched bases: 5. PCR amplification relied on 60 Vbeta primers (plus 13 Jbeta primers). Profiled with immunoSEQ multiplex PCR; TCRdb holds only in-frame clones, not every one. The sample records about 260,000 clones, 70% to 90% being singletons. Material for sequencing was PBMCs. The TCR was taken from a woman between 40 and 55 years old in good health and CMV-seropositive. The V call is TRBV9, the J call TRBJ1-5; 7 nucleotides agree with TRBD1. The CDR3 DNA reads as TGTGCCAGCAGCGAGGGGGCGAGGGGCAATCAGCCCCAGCATTTT. It specifies CASSEGARGNQPQHF.